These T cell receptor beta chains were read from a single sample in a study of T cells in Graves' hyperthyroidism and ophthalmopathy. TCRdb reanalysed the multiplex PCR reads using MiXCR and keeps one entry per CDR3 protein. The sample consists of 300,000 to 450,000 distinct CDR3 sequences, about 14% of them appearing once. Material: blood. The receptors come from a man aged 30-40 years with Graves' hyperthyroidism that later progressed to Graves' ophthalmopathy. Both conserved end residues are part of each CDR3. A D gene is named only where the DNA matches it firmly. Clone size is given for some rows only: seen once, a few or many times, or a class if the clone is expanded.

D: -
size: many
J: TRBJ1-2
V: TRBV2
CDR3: CASSQVRNYGYTF
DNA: TGTGCCAGCAGTCAAGTGAGGAACTATGGCTACACCTTC

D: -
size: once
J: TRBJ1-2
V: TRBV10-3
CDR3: CAISESTDRNSYGYTF
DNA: TGTGCCATCAGTGAGTCTACCGACAGAAATTCTTATGGCTACACCTTC

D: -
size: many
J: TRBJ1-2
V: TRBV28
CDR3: CASSLSPFSRANYGYTF
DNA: TGTGCCAGCAGTTTATCCCCGTTCAGCCGCGCTAACTATGGCTACACCTTC

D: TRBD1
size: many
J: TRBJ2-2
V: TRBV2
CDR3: CASSGQGANTGELFF
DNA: TGTGCCAGCAGTGGACAGGGGGCTAACACCGGGGAGCTGTTTTTT

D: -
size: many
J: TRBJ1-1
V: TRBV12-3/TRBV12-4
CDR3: CASSLGGEGEAFF
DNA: TGTGCCAGCAGTTTGGGAGGGGAGGGTGAAGCTTTCTTT

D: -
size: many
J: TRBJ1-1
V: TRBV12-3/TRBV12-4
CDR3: CASSLSGFRTEAFF
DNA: TGTGCCAGCAGTTTATCGGGGTTCCGAACTGAAGCTTTCTTT

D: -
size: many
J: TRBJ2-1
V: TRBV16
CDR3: CASSQSLIQGAYNEQFF
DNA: TGTGCCAGCAGCCAATCGCTTATACAGGGCGCTTACAATGAGCAGTTCTTC

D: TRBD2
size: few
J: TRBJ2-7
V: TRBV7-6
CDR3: CASSLGEGLAGYEQYF
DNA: TGTGCCAGCAGCTTAGGTGAGGGACTAGCGGGCTACGAGCAGTACTTC

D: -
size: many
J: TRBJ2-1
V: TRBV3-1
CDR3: CASTRGRSNEQFF
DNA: TGTGCCAGTACCCGAGGCAGATCCAATGAGCAGTTCTTC

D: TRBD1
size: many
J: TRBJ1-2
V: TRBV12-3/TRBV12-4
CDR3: CASSFTQGAYGYTF
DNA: TGTGCCAGCAGTTTCACACAGGGGGCCTATGGCTACACCTTC

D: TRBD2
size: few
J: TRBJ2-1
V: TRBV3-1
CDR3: CASSNRLRLAGGDNEQFF
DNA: TGTGCCAGCAGCAATCGCCTCAGACTAGCGGGGGGGGACAATGAGCAGTTCTTC

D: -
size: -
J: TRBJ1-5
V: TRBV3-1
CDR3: CASSVDPSVHQPQHF
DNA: TGTGCCAGCAGCGTAGATCCATCGGTTCATCAGCCCCAGCATTTT

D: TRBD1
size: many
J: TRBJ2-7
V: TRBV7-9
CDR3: CASSVGTGPYEQYF
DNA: TGTGCCAGCAGTGTCGGGACAGGCCCCTACGAGCAGTACTTC

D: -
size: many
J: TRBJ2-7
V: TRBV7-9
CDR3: CASSGGELYEQYF
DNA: TGTGCCAGCAGCGGCGGGGAGCTCTACGAGCAGTACTTC

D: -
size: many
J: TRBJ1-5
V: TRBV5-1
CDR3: CASSSDPNQPQHF
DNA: TGCGCCAGCAGCTCCGACCCGAATCAGCCCCAGCATTTT

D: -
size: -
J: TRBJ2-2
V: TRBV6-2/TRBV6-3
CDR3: CASSYWVRVTNTGELFF
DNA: TGTGCCAGCAGTTACTGGGTTAGGGTTACGAACACCGGGGAGCTGTTTTTT

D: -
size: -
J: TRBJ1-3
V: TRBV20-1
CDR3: CSATGQLVGNTIYF
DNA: TGCAGTGCTACAGGACAGTTAGTGGGAAACACCATATATTTT

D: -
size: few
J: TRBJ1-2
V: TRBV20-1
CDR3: CSAEWTNYGYTF
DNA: TGCAGCGCAGAGTGGACTAACTATGGCTACACCTTC

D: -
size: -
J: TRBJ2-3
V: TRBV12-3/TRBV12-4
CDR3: CASDTGTFSINTQYF
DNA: TGTGCCAGTGACACCGGGACTTTCAGTATTAATACGCAGTATTTT

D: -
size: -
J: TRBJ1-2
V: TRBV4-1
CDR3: CASSQEETGRWSEAYGYTF
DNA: TGCGCCAGCAGCCAAGAAGAAACTGGACGGTGGAGTGAGGCCTATGGCTACACCTTC

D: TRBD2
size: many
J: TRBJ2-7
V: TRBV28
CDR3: CASSWGGPYEQYF
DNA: TGTGCCAGCAGTTGGGGGGGACCCTACGAGCAGTACTTC

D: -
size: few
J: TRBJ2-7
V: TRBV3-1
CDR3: CASSQDPENTYEQYF
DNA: TGTGCCAGCAGCCAAGATCCAGAAAATACCTACGAGCAGTACTTC

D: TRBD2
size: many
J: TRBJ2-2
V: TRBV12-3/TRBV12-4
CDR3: CASSLARLAGGSNTGELFF
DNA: TGTGCCAGCAGTTTAGCGCGGCTAGCGGGGGGGTCGAACACCGGGGAGCTGTTTTTT

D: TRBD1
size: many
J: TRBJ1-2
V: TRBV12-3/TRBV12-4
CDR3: CASSRTGSDYGYTF
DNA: TGTGCCAGCAGTCGGACAGGGTCGGACTATGGCTACACCTTC

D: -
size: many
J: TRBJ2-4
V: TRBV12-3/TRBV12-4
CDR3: CASSPGWDIQYF
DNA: TGTGCCAGCAGTCCGGGTTGGGACATTCAGTACTTC

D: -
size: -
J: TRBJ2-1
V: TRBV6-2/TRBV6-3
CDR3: CASSTGPFGEQFF
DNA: TGTGCCAGCAGTACGGGACCTTTCGGTGAGCAGTTCTTC

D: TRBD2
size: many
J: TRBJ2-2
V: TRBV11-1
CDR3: CASSPTGGPGELFF
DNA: TGTGCCAGCAGCCCAACGGGGGGGCCCGGGGAGCTGTTTTTT

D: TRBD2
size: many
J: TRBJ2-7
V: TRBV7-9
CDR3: CASNDGLGAYEQYF
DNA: TGTGCCAGCAATGACGGACTAGGGGCTTACGAGCAGTACTTC

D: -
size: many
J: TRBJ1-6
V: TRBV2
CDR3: CASSAWGGLNSPLHF
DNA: TGTGCCAGCAGCGCCTGGGGGGGTCTTAATTCACCCCTCCACTTT

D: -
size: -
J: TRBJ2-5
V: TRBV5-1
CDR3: CASSLASGTQETQYF
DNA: TGCGCCAGCAGCTTGGCCTCAGGGACTCAAGAGACCCAGTACTTC

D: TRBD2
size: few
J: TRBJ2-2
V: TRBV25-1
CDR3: CASSDRRLAVNPGELFF
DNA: TGTGCCAGCAGTGACCGGAGACTAGCGGTCAACCCCGGGGAGCTGTTTTTT

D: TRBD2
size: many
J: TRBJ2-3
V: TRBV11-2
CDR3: CASSFLAGGRTDTQYF
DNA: TGTGCCAGCAGCTTTCTAGCGGGGGGAAGGACAGATACGCAGTATTTT

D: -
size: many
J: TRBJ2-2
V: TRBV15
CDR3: CATSRDSGTVNTGELFF
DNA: TGTGCCACCAGCAGAGATTCGGGGACGGTGAACACCGGGGAGCTGTTTTTT

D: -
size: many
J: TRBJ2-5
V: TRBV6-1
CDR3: CASSIQKGLETQYF
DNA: TGTGCCAGCAGTATCCAGAAGGGGCTGGAGACCCAGTACTTC

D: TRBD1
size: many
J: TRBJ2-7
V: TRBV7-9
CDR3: CASSLSSGTAFEQYF
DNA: TGTGCCAGCAGCTTGAGTTCCGGGACAGCCTTCGAGCAGTACTTC

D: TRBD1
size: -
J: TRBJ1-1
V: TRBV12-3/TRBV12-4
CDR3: CASSHGQATEAFF
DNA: TGTGCCAGCAGTCATGGACAGGCGACTGAAGCTTTCTTT

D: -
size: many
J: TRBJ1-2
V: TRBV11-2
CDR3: CASSLVQAYGYTF
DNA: TGTGCCAGCAGCTTAGTACAGGCCTATGGCTACACCTTC

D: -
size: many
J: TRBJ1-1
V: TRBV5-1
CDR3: CASSPREAANTEAFF
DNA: TGCGCCAGCAGCCCCCGGGAGGCTGCGAACACTGAAGCTTTCTTT

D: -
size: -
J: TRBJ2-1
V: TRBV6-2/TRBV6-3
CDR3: CASSYSSASPNEQFF
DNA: TGTGCCAGCAGTTACTCTTCCGCCTCCCCCAATGAGCAGTTCTTC

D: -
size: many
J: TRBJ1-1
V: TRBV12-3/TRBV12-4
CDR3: CASSLTMTEAFF
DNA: TGTGCCAGCAGTTTAACGATGACTGAAGCTTTCTTT

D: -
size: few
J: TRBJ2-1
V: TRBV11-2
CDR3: CVGSLFSDNEQFF
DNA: TGTGTCGGCAGCTTATTTTCTGACAATGAGCAGTTCTTC

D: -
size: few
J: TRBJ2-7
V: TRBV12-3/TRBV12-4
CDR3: CASKHERDDEQYF
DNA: TGTGCCAGCAAACATGAAAGGGACGACGAGCAGTACTTC

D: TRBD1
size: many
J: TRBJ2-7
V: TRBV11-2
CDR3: CASSNRQGYEQYF
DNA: TGTGCCAGCAGCAACCGACAGGGCTACGAGCAGTACTTC

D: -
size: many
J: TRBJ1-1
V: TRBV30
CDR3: CAWKRGGDTEAFF
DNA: TGTGCCTGGAAGAGGGGTGGGGACACTGAAGCTTTCTTT

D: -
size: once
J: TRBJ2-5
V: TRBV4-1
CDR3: CASSQEGREQETQYF
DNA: TGCGCCAGCAGCCAAGAAGGCAGGGAACAAGAGACCCAGTACTTC

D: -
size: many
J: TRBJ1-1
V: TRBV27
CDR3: CASSFSAVGLTEAFF
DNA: TGTGCCAGCAGTTTTTCGGCGGTGGGGCTCACTGAAGCTTTCTTT

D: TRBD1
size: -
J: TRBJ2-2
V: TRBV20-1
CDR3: CSARRQGVTGEPFF
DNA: TGCAGTGCTAGAAGACAGGGTGTCACCGGGGAGCCGTTTTTT

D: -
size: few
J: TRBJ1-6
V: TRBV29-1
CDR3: CNVGYNSPLHF
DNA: TGCAACGTGGGTTATAATTCACCCCTCCACTTT

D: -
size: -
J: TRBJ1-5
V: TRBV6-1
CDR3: CASSKTPGQNQPQHF
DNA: TGTGCCAGCAGTAAGACGCCGGGACAAAATCAGCCCCAGCATTTT

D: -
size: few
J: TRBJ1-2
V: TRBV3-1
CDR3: CASSQWGGRDGYTF
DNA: TGTGCCAGCAGCCAATGGGGAGGGAGGGATGGCTACACCTTC

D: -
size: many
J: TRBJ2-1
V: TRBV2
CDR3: CASSRDFGGDNEQFF
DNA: TGTGCCAGCAGTCGGGACTTCGGGGGAGACAATGAGCAGTTCTTC

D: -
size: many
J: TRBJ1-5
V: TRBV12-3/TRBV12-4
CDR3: CAASRAGQPQHF
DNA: TGTGCCGCATCGAGGGCCGGACAGCCCCAGCATTTT

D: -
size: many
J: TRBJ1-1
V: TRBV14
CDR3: CASSQKTASTEAFF
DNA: TGTGCCAGCAGCCAAAAAACAGCGAGCACTGAAGCTTTCTTT

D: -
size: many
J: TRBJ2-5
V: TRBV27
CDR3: CASSLGGTEYF
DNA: TGTGCCAGCAGTTTAGGGGGGACTGAGTACTTC

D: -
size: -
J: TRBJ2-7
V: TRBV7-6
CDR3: CASQGSNEQYF
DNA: TGTGCCAGCCAAGGGAGCAACGAGCAGTACTTC

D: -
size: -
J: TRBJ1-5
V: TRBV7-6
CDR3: CASSLTGPPGQPQHF
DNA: TGTGCCAGCAGCTTAACCGGGCCCCCGGGTCAGCCCCAGCATTTT